Presented here are 32 T cell receptor beta chains from one specimen sequenced in a study of CD8+ T cells in alopecia areata. Cutaneous lymph node cells were pooled, and they were sorted using CD4, CD8alpha, NKG2D, NKG2ACE and other markers. In each case, RNA was isolated and then reverse transcribed into cDNA as the sequencing template. Produced via immunoSEQ multiplex PCR; TCRdb's table is partial and in-frame only. The sample lists over 250,000 clones, none appearing once, the ten largest making up 0.9% to 1.5%. The sample taken for sequencing was CD4+ T cells sorted from a lymph node. The receptors derive from a C3H/HeJ mouse with alopecia areata. The mice in this strain carry MHC haplotype H2-k.

This clone was seen only a few times. Genes and germline come from the mouse. Read sequence stops 3 residues before the CDR3 end, and the germline J gene provides the missing end. This chain links TRBV19 with TRBJ1-6, with 9 bases fitting TRBD1. TRBJ1-6 is placed among ORFs of uncertain function. The CDR3 runs 16 residues. Germline assignment: CDR1 FNHDT and CDR2 SITEND (reference sequence). V lost 2 bases and J lost 2; bases outside the gene matches: 2. The DNA read from the CDR3 is TGTGCCAGCAGTATGGGGACAGGGCCCTATAATTCGCCC. Its translation is CASSMGTGPYNSP. The whole CDR3 reads CASSMGTGPYNSPLYF.

About this clone: The gene symbols are mouse symbols. The read terminates 3 residues before the CDR3 end, so the remaining end is supplied by the germline J gene. The rearrangement uses TRBV29 and TRBJ1-6; TRBD1 agrees at 7 bases. TRBJ1-6 is sorted into the ORF group, with uncertain function. The CDR3 runs 16 residues. In germline, CDR1 is MSHET, CDR2 SYDVDS. Germline trimming cut 2 bases from V and 4 bases from J; bases unmatched to any gene: 5. CDR3 protein: CASSLPGTDYNSPLYF. CDR3 bases read: TGTGCTAGCAGTTTACCGGGGACAGATTATAATTCGCCC.

Only a few counts were recorded for this clone. Genes and germline are mouse. In the same sample, other DNA sequences code for this CDR3. The chain's CDR3 is CASSTNNSPLYF. The covered CDR3 bases are TGTGCCAGCTCTACAAATAATTCGCCC. The rearrangement links TRBV19 to TRBJ1-6; no clear D. The CDR3 extends 3 residues past the end of the read, so its final part is completed from the germline J gene. TRBJ1-6 is annotated as an ORF whose role is uncertain. Germline assignment: CDR1 FNHDT and CDR2 SITEND (reference sequence). The CDR3 is 12 amino acids. The ends were cut back, 7 bases at V and 5 bases at J, with 7 bases in the middle.

Concerning this clone: Germline and genes here are mouse. The read finishes 3 residues shy of the CDR3 end, and the germline J gene is used to complete it. The chain links TRBV1 to TRBJ1-6; 10 nucleotides match TRBD1. TRBJ1-6 is flagged as an ORF with uncertain function. The trim removed 0 bases at V and 4 bases at J, leaving 3 bases unmatched. The CDR3 contains 17 residues. The germline V gene encodes CDR1 NSQYPW and CDR2 LRSPGD (reference sequence). CDR3: CTCSADKGQGYNSPLYF. Partial CDR3 DNA: TGCACCTGCAGTGCAGATAAGGGACAGGGGTATAATTCGCCC.

This clone was detected a few times. The gene names given are mouse names. Sequencing ends 4 residues short of the CDR3 end; the germline J gene provides the rest. The same CDR3 is also encoded by other DNA sequences in this sample. The rearrangement links TRBV19 to TRBJ2-1, with 11 bases identical to TRBD2. Germline-derived CDR1 and CDR2 are FNHDT and SITEND (reference sequence). Trimming took 3 bases from V and 4 from J; bases not matched to a gene: 3. CDR3 length: 15 amino acids. The CDR3 bases that were read are TGTGCCAGCAGTAGGACTGGGGGGATTTATGCT. This sequence encodes CASSRTGGIYA. The entire CDR3 protein reads CASSRTGGIYAEQFF.

Turning to this clone: The genes and germline here are from mouse. The read finishes 4 residues shy of the CDR3 end, and the germline J gene is used to complete it. V gene TRBV5 combines with J gene TRBJ2-2; 7 bases match TRBD2. Germline V gene sequence: CDR1 LGHNA, CDR2 YNLKQL (reference sequence). The V segment lost 0 bases and the J segment 3 bases; nucleotides outside the gene matches: 4. The CDR3 covers 16 residues. Incomplete CDR3 DNA: TGTGCCAGCAGCCAAGATATGGGGGGTCACACCGGG. This gives the protein CASSQDMGGHTG. In full, the CDR3 reads CASSQDMGGHTGQLYF.

On this clone itself: A read error may be the cause here, since a much bigger clone is one base away. Gene names follow the mouse nomenclature. The read terminates 4 residues before the CDR3 end, so the remaining end is supplied by the germline J gene. This chain joins TRBV4 and TRBJ2-2; D remains ambiguous. There are 13 residues in the CDR3. Trimming shortened V by 5 bases and J by 0 bases, and 4 bases separated the two germline ends. Germline values: CDR1 LGHDT, CDR2 YNNKQL (reference sequence). This CDR3 is CASSPTNTGQLYF. Partial CDR3 DNA: TGTGCCAGCAGCCCAACAAACACCGGG.

This clone was counted only a few times. The gene names given are mouse names. The CDR3 goes on 4 residues after the read ends, and that part is filled in from the germline J gene. The V and J genes are TRBV5 and TRBJ1-2, with D perhaps TRBD1 (6 bases). Germline lookup yields CDR1 LGHNA and CDR2 YNLKQL (reference sequence). The length of the CDR3 is 13 residues. The CDR3 loop reads CASSQEGAADYTF. CDR3 DNA (partial): TGTGCCAGCAGCCAAGAGGGGGCCGCC.

Points on this clone: Germline and genes here are mouse. The CDR3 end lies 4 residues beyond the end of the read and is filled in from the germline J gene. In the same sample, other DNA sequences code for this CDR3. The chain recombines TRBV31 with TRBJ2-3; 9 nucleotides align to TRBD2. The germline gives CDR1 GKSSPN, CDR2 SITVG. This CDR3 is built from 14 residues. The V segment lost 0 bases and the J segment 4 bases; nucleotides outside the gene matches: 2. Partial CDR3 DNA: TGTGCCTGGAGTCTAGTGGGGGGGCCAGAA. This gives the protein CAWSLVGGPE. The whole CDR3 is CAWSLVGGPETLYF.

Regarding this clone: Mouse gene names apply. The read gets to within 4 residues of the CDR3 end, and the germline J gene fills in the rest. Other nucleotide sequences from this sample produce the same CDR3. The chain combines TRBV13-1 with TRBJ2-7; 8 bases line up with TRBD2. Per the germline V gene, CDR1 is NSHNY and CDR2 is SYGAGN. V shed 0 bases, J shed 3 bases, and the junction held 5 bases outside the gene matches. CDR3 length: 15 residues. The covered CDR3 bases are TGTGCCAGCAGTGATGCCCGGTGGGGGGGCTAT. Translation: CASSDARWGGY. Given in full, the CDR3 is CASSDARWGGYEQYF.

Concerning this clone: Gene names denote mouse genes. The CDR3 end lies 4 residues beyond the end of the read and is filled in from the germline J gene. The chain couples TRBV13-3 to TRBJ2-1, with 12 bases lining up with TRBD2. The CDR3 loop spans 14 amino acids. Germline-derived CDR1 and CDR2 are NNHDY and SYVADS. CDR3 DNA (partial): TGTGCCAGCATCCGGACTGGGGGGGTCCCT. This sequence encodes CASIRTGGVP. The whole CDR3 is CASIRTGGVPEQFF.

Note on this clone: Here the gene names and germline are mouse. The CDR3 extends 4 residues past the end of the read, so its final part is completed from the germline J gene. The V and J genes are TRBV17 and TRBJ2-5, with TRBD2 matching over 12 bases. The germline V gene has CDR1 MNHDT and CDR2 YYDKIL. V shed 2 bases, J shed 3 bases, and the junction held 6 bases outside the gene matches. CDR3 length: 17 amino acids. CDR3 bases read: TGTGCTAGCAGTAGAAATGGACTGGGGGGGGTTCAAGAC. This encodes CASSRNGLGGVQD. The entire CDR3 sequence reads CASSRNGLGGVQDTQYF.

This clone was seen a handful of times. Mouse gene names apply. The CDR3 goes on 4 residues after the read ends, and that part is filled in from the germline J gene. The chain combines TRBV13-2 with TRBJ2-2; 9 nucleotides align to TRBD1. V shed 3 bases, J shed 2 bases, and the junction held 5 bases outside the gene matches. The CDR3 totals 16 residues. Germline V CDR1 and CDR2: NNHNN, SYGAGS (reference sequence). Partial CDR3 DNA: TGTGCCAGCGGTGTCCCGGGACAGGGTAACACCGGG. As protein: CASGVPGQGNTG. The entire CDR3 protein reads CASGVPGQGNTGQLYF.

There are a few counts of this clone. Genes and germline come from the mouse. The read terminates 4 residues ahead of where the CDR3 ends, so the germline J gene completes it. The rearrangement links TRBV13-2 to TRBJ1-1, with D unclear. The CDR3 length is 13 residues. The V gene's germline CDR1 is NNHNN and CDR2 SYGAGS (reference sequence). Trimming stripped 0 bases from V and 4 bases from J, with 7 bases between. CDR3 DNA, as far as it was read: TGTGCCAGCGGTGATGCAACAATCACA. It specifies CASGDATIT. The full CDR3 sequence reads CASGDATITEVFF.

A remark on this clone: Gene labels here are mouse ones. The same CDR3 also results from other DNA sequences found in this sample. The DNA read from the CDR3 is TGTGCCAGCAGTGATTTGGGGGGCTCCTAT. Amino acid sequence: CASSDLGGSY. The CDR3, in full, reads CASSDLGGSYEQYF. The chain employs TRBV13-1 and TRBJ2-7, with TRBD2 identical over 7 bases. The CDR3 end lies 4 residues beyond the end of the read and is filled in from the germline J gene. CDR1 and CDR2 from the germline V gene are NSHNY and SYGAGN. The CDR3 runs 14 residues. Losses at the gene ends were 1 base for V and 0 bases for J; bases not matched to a gene: 1.

This clone was observed a handful of times. Gene names are mouse gene names. Coverage ceases 4 residues before the CDR3 finishes, and the germline J gene fills in the end. This chain uses TRBV13-1 with TRBJ2-2, with TRBD1 identical over 7 bases. The CDR3 loop spans 15 amino acids. J gave up 2 bases and V 5 bases, and 6 bases lay outside the gene matches. Germline V gives CDR1 NSHNY, CDR2 SYGAGN. The CDR3 sequence is CASSHLTGNTGQLYF. The covered CDR3 bases are TGTGCCAGCAGCCACCTGACAGGGAACACCGGG.

This clone was recorded at least ten times. Gene and germline names: mouse. This same CDR3 is encoded by further DNA sequences in the sample. The CDR3 sequence is CASSDGGGNYAEQFF. Partial CDR3 DNA: TGTGCCAGCAGTGATGGGGGGGGGAACTATGCT. V gene TRBV13-1 combines with J gene TRBJ2-1, with 7 nucleotides matching TRBD2. The sequenced fragment ends 4 residues before the CDR3 boundary, so the rest is inferred from the germline J gene. This CDR3 is built from 15 residues. The junction had 1 base not matched to a gene; V was cut back by 0 bases and J by 1 base. Germline V gene sequence: CDR1 NSHNY, CDR2 SYGAGN.

In this sample, this clone turned up a few times. The gene names given are mouse names. From the germline J gene comes the end of the CDR3, since the read stops 4 residues before it. Other DNA variants within this sample encode the same CDR3. This chain links TRBV13-2 with TRBJ2-3; D uncertain. Germline V gene lookup returns CDR1 NNHNN and CDR2 SYGAGS (reference sequence). The CDR3 is 15 residues long. Trimming removed 0 bases from V and 0 bases from J, with 8 bases in between. The CDR3 bases that were read are TGTGCCAGCGGTGATGAGGGTACTAGTGCAGAA. Amino acids: CASGDEGTSAE. The entire CDR3 is CASGDEGTSAETLYF.

This clone was seen only a few times. The genes are named according to mouse. The read ends 4 residues shy of where the CDR3 ends; the end is completed using the germline J gene. The J gene is TRBJ2-1, the V gene TRBV13-2; 10 bases agree with TRBD2. The V gene end was trimmed by 0 bases and the J gene end by 6 bases; junction bases not matched to a gene: 3. Germline V CDR1 and CDR2: NNHNN, SYGAGS (reference sequence). CDR3 length: 15 amino acids. The CDR3 bases that were read are TGTGCCAGCGGTGATGCGACTGGGGGGTCTGCT. Its translation: CASGDATGGSA. The entire CDR3 reads CASGDATGGSAEQFF.

There are a few counts of this clone. Mouse germline and gene names are used. The read stops 4 residues short of the end of the CDR3; the missing end is completed from the germline J gene. V and J are TRBV13-3 and TRBJ2-3; 8 nucleotides align to TRBD1. J lost 4 bases, V lost 3 bases, and 1 base had no gene match. This CDR3 comprises 13 residues. Germline V CDR1 and CDR2: NNHDY, SYVADS. The DNA read from the CDR3 is TGTGCCAGCAGTGGGACAGGGCCAGAA. It translates to CASSGTGPE. The entire CDR3 protein is CASSGTGPETLYF.

This clone has more than one count but fewer than ten. Germline and genes: mouse. The sequence runs out 4 residues before the end of the CDR3; the remainder is reconstructed from the germline J gene. The identical CDR3 is also encoded by other nucleotide sequences in the sample. The chain recombines TRBV13-3 with TRBJ2-5, with 7 bases identical to TRBD1. Germline CDR1 is NNHDY and CDR2 is SYVADS. V lost 6 bases to trimming and J lost 2 bases; unmatched junction nucleotides: 3. The CDR3 runs to 13 residues. The CDR3 reads CASTRQGQDTQYF. CDR3 bases read: TGTGCCAGCACCCGACAGGGCCAAGAC. Full variable domain (rest looked up from reference TRBV13-3 and TRBJ2-5): EAAVTQSPRSKVAVTGGKVTLSCHQTNNHDYMYWYRQDTGHGLRLIHYSYVADSTEKGDIPDGYKASRPSQENFSLILELASLSQTAVYFCASTRQGQDTQYFGPGTRLLVL.

This clone occurred a few times. The germline and genes are mouse ones. The read falls 4 residues short of the CDR3 end, and the missing part is taken from the germline J gene. The chain employs TRBV13-3 and TRBJ2-5; D not certain. V was trimmed by 2 bases and J by 1 base, leaving 8 bases between them. The germline CDR1 and CDR2 sequences are NNHDY and SYVADS. This CDR3 contains 14 residues. The CDR3: CASSDRQDQDTQYF. CDR3 bases read: TGTGCCAGCAGTGACAGGCAGGACCAAGAC.

In its sample, this clone was seen many times. Gene names refer to mouse genes. The CDR3 end lies 4 residues beyond the end of the read and is filled in from the germline J gene. Other nucleotide sequences in the sample specify the same CDR3. The J gene is TRBJ1-2, the V gene TRBV1; D is unresolved. The V gene lost 0 bases and the J gene lost 0 bases, with 8 bases spanning the gap. The CDR3 consists of 15 residues. Germline V gene sequence: CDR1 NSQYPW, CDR2 LRSPGD (reference sequence). The CDR3 sequence: CTCSADPTANSDYTF. Incomplete CDR3 DNA: TGCACCTGCAGTGCAGATCCAACAGCAAACTCC.

This clone was observed a handful of times. These gene names are mouse names. This sample includes further DNA sequences coding for the same CDR3. The CDR3 sequence: CASSIAGNSPLYF. Partial CDR3 DNA: TGTGCCAGCAGTATTGCAGGGAATTCGCCC. The chain couples TRBV19 to TRBJ1-6; tentative D call: TRBD1 (5 bases). The read finishes 3 residues shy of the CDR3 end, and the germline J gene is used to complete it. TRBJ1-6 is noted as an ORF with a role that remains uncertain. Trimming shortened V by 2 bases and J by 7 bases, and 7 bases separated the two germline ends. CDR1 is FNHDT and CDR2 is SITEND in the germline V gene (reference sequence). The CDR3 has 13 residues.

This clone was observed a handful of times. Genes and germline come from the mouse. The read gets to within 4 residues of the CDR3 end, and the germline J gene fills in the rest. This sample includes further DNA sequences coding for the same CDR3. The chain employs TRBV31 and TRBJ2-1; TRBD1 matches at 9 bases. After removal of 5 bases from V and 2 bases from J, the junction contained 1 base not matched to a gene. The germline V gene encodes CDR1 GKSSPN and CDR2 SITVG. This CDR3 comprises 13 residues. Incomplete CDR3 DNA: TGTGCCTGGGACAGGGGGGACTATGCT. This gives the protein CAWDRGDYA. The entire CDR3 reads CAWDRGDYAEQFF.

This clone showed up just a few times. The gene symbols are mouse symbols. The read is 4 residues too short to cover the CDR3 end, so that end is filled in from the germline J gene. The V gene is TRBV17, the J gene TRBJ1-1; TRBD1 matches 7 bases. V was clipped by 1 base and J by 2 bases; unmatched bases: 4. From germline, CDR1 is MNHDT and CDR2 YYDKIL. This CDR3 region has 15 residues. This chain's CDR3 is CASSRGGTANTEVFF. The sequenced CDR3 bases are TGTGCTAGCAGTAGAGGGGGGACAGCCAACACA.

Comments on this clone: Mouse gene names apply. The DNA ends 4 residues before the CDR3 does, and the rest of the CDR3 is filled in from the germline J gene. The genes are TRBV19 and TRBJ2-7; tentatively, D is TRBD1 (5 bases). The CDR3 extends over 13 amino acids. Germline V gene sequence: CDR1 FNHDT, CDR2 SITEND (reference sequence). Trimming pared 4 bases from V and 0 bases from J, leaving 8 bases between. CDR3 protein: CASSGQHSYEQYF. The CDR3 DNA, read in part, is TGTGCCAGCAGTGGACAACACTCCTAT.

This clone was found a few times. Gene names follow the mouse nomenclature. The read ends 4 residues before the CDR3 terminus; that terminus is restored from the germline J gene. The chain uses TRBV19 and TRBJ2-5, with 7 bases identical to TRBD1. The CDR3 loop spans 12 amino acids. The V gene's germline CDR1 is FNHDT and CDR2 SITEND (reference sequence). CDR3: CASSMDRDTQYF. CDR3 DNA (partial): TGTGCCAGCAGTATGGACAGGGAC.

A note on this clone: Mouse gene names apply. Read data end 4 residues before the CDR3 end; the end is taken from the germline J gene. The chain links TRBV13-2 to TRBJ2-1, with 10 positions matching TRBD1. The CDR3 sequence is 15 residues long. With V trimmed by 1 base and J by 6 bases, 4 bases remained unmatched. In germline, CDR1 is NNHNN, CDR2 SYGAGS (reference sequence). CDR3 bases read: TGTGCCAGCGGTGATTCGGGACAGGGGAGTGCT. Its translation: CASGDSGQGSA. In full, the CDR3 reads CASGDSGQGSAEQFF.

Turning to this clone: Gene and germline names: mouse. The read finishes 4 residues shy of the CDR3 end, and the germline J gene is used to complete it. The J gene is TRBJ2-1, the V gene TRBV13-3, with 7 bases fitting TRBD2. The CDR3 spans 14 residues. The V segment lost 3 bases and the J segment 3 bases; nucleotides outside the gene matches: 3. CDR1 is NNHDY and CDR2 is SYVADS in the germline V gene. The CDR3 here is CASSGGGFYAEQFF. The CDR3 DNA, read in part, is TGTGCCAGCAGTGGTGGGGGGTTCTATGCT.

With regard to this clone: Genes and germline are mouse. The read comes to an end 4 residues before the CDR3 does, leaving the germline J gene to fill in the end. The chain is built from TRBV19 and TRBJ2-5; D not certain. V gave up 4 bases and J gave up 0 bases, with 12 bases separating them. Germline lookup yields CDR1 FNHDT and CDR2 SITEND (reference sequence). The CDR3 spans 15 residues. The DNA read from the CDR3 is TGTGCCAGCAGTTCCCAGACAATTAACCAAGAC. It codes for CASSSQTINQD. The full CDR3 is CASSSQTINQDTQYF.

This clone has more than one count but fewer than ten. Mouse germline and gene names are used. The read comes to an end 4 residues before the CDR3 does, leaving the germline J gene to fill in the end. The V call is TRBV29, the J call TRBJ2-1, with 12 bases aligning to TRBD2. CDR1 MSHET and CDR2 SYDVDS come from the germline V gene. Germline trimming cut 6 bases from V and 6 bases from J; bases unmatched to any gene: 6. The CDR3 has 15 residues. Incomplete CDR3 DNA: TGTGCTAGCAGCCAGACTGGGGGGGCGGTTGCT. Its protein product is CASSQTGGAVA. The complete CDR3 sequence is CASSQTGGAVAEQFF.